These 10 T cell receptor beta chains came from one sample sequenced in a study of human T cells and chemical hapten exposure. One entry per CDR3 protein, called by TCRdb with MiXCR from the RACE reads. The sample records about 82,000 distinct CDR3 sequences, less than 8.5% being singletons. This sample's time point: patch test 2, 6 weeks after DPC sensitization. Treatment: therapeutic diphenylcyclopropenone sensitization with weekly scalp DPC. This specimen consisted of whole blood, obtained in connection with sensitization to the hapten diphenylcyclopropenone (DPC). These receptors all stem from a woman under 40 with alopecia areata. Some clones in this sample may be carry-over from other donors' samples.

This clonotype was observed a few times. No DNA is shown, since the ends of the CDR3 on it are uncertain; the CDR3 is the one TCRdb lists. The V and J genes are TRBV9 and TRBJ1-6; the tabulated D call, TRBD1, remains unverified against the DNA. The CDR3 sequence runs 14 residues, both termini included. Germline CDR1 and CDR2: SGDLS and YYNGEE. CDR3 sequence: CASSVAQGNSPLNF.

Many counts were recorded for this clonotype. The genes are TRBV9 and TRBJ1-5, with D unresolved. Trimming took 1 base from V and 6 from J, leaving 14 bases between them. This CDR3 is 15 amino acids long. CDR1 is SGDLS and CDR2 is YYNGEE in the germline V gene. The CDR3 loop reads CASSVSATEGQPQHF. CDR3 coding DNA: TGTGCCAGCAGCGTATCAGCGACGGAAGGTCAGCCCCAGCATTTT.

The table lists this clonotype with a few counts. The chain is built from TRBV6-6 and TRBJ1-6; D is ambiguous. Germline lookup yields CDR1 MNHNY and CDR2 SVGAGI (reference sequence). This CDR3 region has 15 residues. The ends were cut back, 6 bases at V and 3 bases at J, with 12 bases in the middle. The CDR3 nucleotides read TGTGCCAGCAGCCGCGGGGAGTTCTATAATTCACCCCTCCACTTT. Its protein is CASSRGEFYNSPLHF.

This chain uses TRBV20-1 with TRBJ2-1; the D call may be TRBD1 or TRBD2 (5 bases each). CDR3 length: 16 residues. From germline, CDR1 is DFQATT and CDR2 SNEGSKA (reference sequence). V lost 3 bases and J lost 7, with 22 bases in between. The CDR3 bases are TGCAGTGCTAGTGACTCCGGGGCCCGGGGTTGGAATGAGCAGTTCTTC. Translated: CSASDSGARGWNEQFF.

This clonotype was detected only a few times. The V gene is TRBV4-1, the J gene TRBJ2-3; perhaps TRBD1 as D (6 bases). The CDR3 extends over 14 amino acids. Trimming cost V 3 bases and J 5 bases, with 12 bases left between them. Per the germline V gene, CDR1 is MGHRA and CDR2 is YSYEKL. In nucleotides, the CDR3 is TGCGCCAGCAGCCAGTGGGCAGGGGTAGATACGCAGTATTTT. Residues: CASSQWAGVDTQYF.

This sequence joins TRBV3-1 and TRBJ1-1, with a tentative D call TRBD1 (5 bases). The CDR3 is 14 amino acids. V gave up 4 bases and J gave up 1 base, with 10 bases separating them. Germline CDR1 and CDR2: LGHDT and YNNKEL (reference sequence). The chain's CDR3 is CASSPGGKNTEAFF. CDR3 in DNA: TGTGCCAGCAGCCCCGGGGGTAAGAACACTGAAGCTTTCTTT. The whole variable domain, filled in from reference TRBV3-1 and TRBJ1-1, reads DTAVSQTPKYLVTQMGNDKSIKCEQNLGHDTMYWYKQDSKKFLKIMFSYNNKELIINETVPNRFSPKSPDKAHLNLHINSLELGDSAVYFCASSPGGKNTEAFFGQGTRLTVV.

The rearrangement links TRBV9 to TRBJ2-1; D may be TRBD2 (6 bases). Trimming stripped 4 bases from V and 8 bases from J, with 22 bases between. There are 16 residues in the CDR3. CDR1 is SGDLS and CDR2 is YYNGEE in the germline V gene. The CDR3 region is CASSLTGVGGRDEQFF. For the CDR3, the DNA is TGTGCCAGCAGCCTCACCGGCGTGGGGGGAAGGGATGAGCAGTTCTTC.

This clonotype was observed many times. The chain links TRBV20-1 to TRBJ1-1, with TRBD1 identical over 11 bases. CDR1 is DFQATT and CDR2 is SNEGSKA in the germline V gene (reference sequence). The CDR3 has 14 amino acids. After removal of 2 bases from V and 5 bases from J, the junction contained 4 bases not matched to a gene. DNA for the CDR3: TGCAGTGCTAGACTCCGGGACAGGGGGACTGAAGCTTTCTTT. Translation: CSARLRDRGTEAFF.

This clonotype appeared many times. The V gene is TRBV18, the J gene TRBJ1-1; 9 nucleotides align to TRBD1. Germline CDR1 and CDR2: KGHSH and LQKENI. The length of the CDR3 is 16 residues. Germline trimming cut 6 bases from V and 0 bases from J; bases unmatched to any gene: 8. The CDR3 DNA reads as TGTGCCAGCTCGCCTGGACAGGGGCTGATGAACACTGAAGCTTTCTTT. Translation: CASSPGQGLMNTEAFF. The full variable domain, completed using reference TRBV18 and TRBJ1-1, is NAGVMQNPRHLVRRRGQEARLRCSPMKGHSHVYWYRQLPEEGLKFMVYLQKENIIDESGMPKERFSAEFPKEGPSILRIQQVVRGDSAAYFCASSPGQGLMNTEAFFGQGTRLTVV.

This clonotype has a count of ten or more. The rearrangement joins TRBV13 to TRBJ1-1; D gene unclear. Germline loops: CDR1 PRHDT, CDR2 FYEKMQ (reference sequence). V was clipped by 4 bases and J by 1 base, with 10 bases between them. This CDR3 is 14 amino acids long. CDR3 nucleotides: TGTGCCAGCAGCTGGTCAGCGGGGAACACTGAAGCTTTCTTT. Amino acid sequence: CASSWSAGNTEAFF.